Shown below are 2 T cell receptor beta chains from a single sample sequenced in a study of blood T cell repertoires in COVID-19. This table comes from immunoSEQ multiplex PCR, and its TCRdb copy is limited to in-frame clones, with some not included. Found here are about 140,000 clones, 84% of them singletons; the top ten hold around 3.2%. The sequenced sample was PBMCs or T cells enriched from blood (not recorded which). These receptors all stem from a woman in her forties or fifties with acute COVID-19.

In DNA, the CDR3 is TGTGCCAGTAGTGACTCTTCCGCCGCAGGGGCCAAAAACATTCAGTACTTC. It codes for CASSDSSAAGAKNIQYF. The J gene is TRBJ2-4, the V gene TRBV19; D is perhaps TRBD1 (5 bases). Trimming cost V 5 bases and J 1 base, with 18 bases left between them. Germline V gene data show CDR1 as LNHDA and CDR2 as SQIVND (reference sequence). The CDR3 length is 17 residues.

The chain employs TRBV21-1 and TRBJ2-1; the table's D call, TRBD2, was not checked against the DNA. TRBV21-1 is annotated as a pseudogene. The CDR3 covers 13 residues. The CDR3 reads CASSNRTSDEQFF. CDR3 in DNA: TGTGCCAGCAGCAATAGGACTAGCGATGAGCAGTTCTTC.